Following are 30 T cell receptor beta chains from one sample sequenced in a study of beta chain features in type 1 diabetes (dated by TCRdb to the late 2010s). Library method: the immunoSEQ multiplex PCR assay. The entire amount of isolated RNA was reverse transcribed using the High Capacity cDNA Reverse Transcription Kit, so the sequenced TCRB transcripts were expressed ones. TCRdb carries this immuneACCESS record with in-frame sequences only. Its versions omit some clonotypes, under half of them owing to an unresolved V gene in the studies checked, with the rest unexplained. This sample gives over 150,000 clones in total; less than 15% of them show up just once. Clones ranked in the top ten supply less than 0.7% of the sample. Input material: central memory CD4+ T cells from blood. These receptors were collected from a woman between 18 and 30 years old in good health.

This clone was detected only a few times. V gene TRBV6-5 combines with J gene TRBJ2-6; TRBD2 might be the D (5 bases). Deletions cut 0 bases from V and 3 bases from J, with 9 bases between. The CDR3 runs to 16 residues. Germline V gene sequence: CDR1 MNHEY, CDR2 SVGAGI. CDR3 sequence (DNA): TGTGCCAGCAGTTACTCTGTGGGGAGTGGGGCCAACGTCCTGACTTTC. It codes for CASSYSVGSGANVLTF.

The chain links TRBV9 to TRBJ2-1; 9 positions match TRBD2. CDR3 length: 18 residues. The germline V gene encodes CDR1 SGDLS and CDR2 YYNGEE. Trimming at V came to 0 bases and at J to 12 bases, leaving 19 bases not matched to a gene. The CDR3 is CASSVALFKASGEIGQFF. The CDR3 coding sequence is TGTGCCAGCAGCGTAGCGCTGTTCAAGGCTAGCGGGGAAATCGGGCAGTTCTTC.

This rearrangement joins TRBV28 to TRBJ1-5; 7 bases are a match to TRBD1. The junction had 7 bases not matched to a gene; V was cut back by 7 bases and J by 4 bases. There are 14 residues in the CDR3. Germline V gene lookup returns CDR1 MDHEN and CDR2 SYDVKM. This chain's CDR3 is CASISEGANQPQHF. DNA for the CDR3: TGTGCCAGCATTTCTGAGGGGGCGAATCAGCCCCAGCATTTT.

The chain combines TRBV27 with TRBJ2-6; TRBD1 aligns across 9 bases. The germline V gene has CDR1 MNHEY and CDR2 SMNVEV (reference sequence). This CDR3 is built from 16 residues. V shed 5 bases and J 2 bases; nucleotides not matched to a gene: 4. CDR3 sequence reads: CASSNRDRAGANVLTF. The CDR3, as DNA: TGTGCCAGCAGTAACCGGGACAGGGCTGGGGCCAACGTCCTGACTTTC.

The chain is built from TRBV6-1 and TRBJ2-7, with D perhaps TRBD1 (6 bases). The ends were cut back, 6 bases at V and 1 base at J, with 13 bases in the middle. Germline CDR1 and CDR2: MNHNS and SASEGT. There are 14 residues in the CDR3. The CDR3 spells CASRIGTLSYEQYF. DNA for the CDR3: TGTGCCAGCAGGATCGGGACACTTTCCTACGAGCAGTACTTC.

The rearrangement joins TRBV9 to TRBJ2-7, with a tentative D call TRBD1 (6 bases). Germline V gives CDR1 SGDLS, CDR2 YYNGEE. The germline V and J ends were trimmed by 4 bases and 0 bases, with 14 bases remaining between them. The CDR3 length is 15 residues. The CDR3 bases are TGTGCCAGCAGCCCCCGGACAGAGAGCTCCTACGAGCAGTACTTC. Translating it yields CASSPRTESSYEQYF. The entire variable domain, with the rest obtained from reference TRBV9 and TRBJ2-7, is as follows: DSGVTQTPKHLITATGQRVTLRCSPRSGDLSVYWYQQSLDQGLQFLIQYYNGEERAKGNILERFSAQQFPDLHSELNLSSLELGDSALYFCASSPRTESSYEQYFGPGTRLTVT.

This clone was observed a handful of times. The rearrangement uses TRBV2 and TRBJ1-1; no definite D call. Germline CDR1 is SNHLY and CDR2 is FYNNEI. The CDR3 totals 14 residues. V lost 0 bases and J lost 1, with 6 bases in between. The CDR3 sequence: CASSEAGGNTEAFF. The DNA for the CDR3 is TGTGCCAGCAGTGAAGCGGGAGGGAACACTGAAGCTTTCTTT.

Details on this clone: A read error may produce the germline difference seen at one junction end. The rearrangement uses TRBV4-1 and TRBJ1-2; D is possibly TRBD1 (5 bases). This CDR3 is 15 amino acids long. Germline CDR1 is MGHRA and CDR2 is YSYEKL. CDR3: CASSQGARTHYGYTF. The CDR3 DNA sequence: TGCGCCAGCAGTCAAGGCGCCCGGACACACTATGGCTACACCTTC.

This clone was seen only a few times. The chain uses TRBV2 and TRBJ2-2, with TRBD2 as a possible D gene (5 bases). Per the germline V gene, CDR1 is SNHLY and CDR2 is FYNNEI. Trimming cost V 7 bases and J 7 bases, with 16 bases left between them. The CDR3 runs to 14 residues. CDR3 amino acids: CASTNEAGVGELFF. The CDR3 DNA reads TGTGCCAGCACTAATGAAGCCGGGGTCGGGGAGCTGTTTTTT.

In its sample, this clone was seen a few times. The CDR3 DNA reads TGTGCCAGCAGCCTACAGAAAACTAGCACAGATACGCAGTATTTT. As protein: CASSLQKTSTDTQYF. The chain is built from TRBV7-2 and TRBJ2-3; D not resolved. This CDR3 is 15 amino acids long. Trimming cost V 5 bases and J 0 bases, with 12 bases left between them. Germline CDR1 SGHTA, CDR2 FQGNSA.

This clone occurred a few times. The chain links TRBV25-1 to TRBJ1-5, with unresolved D. The CDR3 length is 13 residues. V shed 1 base and J shed 9 bases, with 10 bases lying between them. Germline CDR1 reads MGHDK; CDR2 reads SYGVNS. The CDR3 sequence is CASSEFPSGPQHF. CDR3 in DNA: TGTGCCAGCAGTGAATTCCCTTCAGGGCCCCAGCATTTT.

The gene calls are TRBV2 and TRBJ2-7; TRBD2 matches 8 bases. The V gene end was trimmed by 3 bases and the J gene end by 4 bases; junction bases not matched to a gene: 8. This CDR3 region has 15 residues. From germline, CDR1 is SNHLY and CDR2 FYNNEI. CDR3 DNA sequence: TGTGCCAGCAGTGAGTACGGGAGGGCCGAGTACGAGCAGTACTTC. Its translation is CASSEYGRAEYEQYF.

The chain is built from TRBV30 and TRBJ2-7, with 9 bases matching TRBD2. CDR3 length: 13 residues. V dropped 2 bases and J dropped 4; count of bases not matched to a gene: 3. In germline, CDR1 is GTSNPN, CDR2 SVGIG (reference sequence). CDR3: CAWSSGRTYEQYF. In DNA form, the CDR3 reads TGTGCCTGGAGTAGCGGGAGGACTTACGAGCAGTACTTC. Variable domain in full (rest from reference TRBV30 and TRBJ2-7): SQTIHQWPATLVQPVGSPLSLECTVEGTSNPNLYWYRQAAGRGLQLLFYSVGIGQISSEVPQNLSASRPQDRQFILSSKKLLLSDSGFYLCAWSSGRTYEQYFGPGTRLTVT.

This chain joins TRBV7-2 and TRBJ2-2; D is perhaps TRBD1 (6 bases). The length of the CDR3 is 15 residues. Between the trimmed V and J ends, which lost 6 bases and 4 bases, there was a span of 15 bases. Germline V gene sequence: CDR1 SGHTA, CDR2 FQGNSA. The DNA for the CDR3 is TGTGCCAGCAGTTACTACAGGGTTTCCACCGGGGAGCTGTTTTTT. Protein sequence: CASSYYRVSTGELFF.

This clone was seen many times. The chain couples TRBV7-9 to TRBJ1-2, with 7 bases that match TRBD1. The CDR3 loop spans 14 amino acids. V dropped 7 bases and J dropped 2; count of bases not matched to a gene: 7. Germline values: CDR1 SEHNR, CDR2 FQNEAQ (reference sequence). DNA of the CDR3: TGTGCCAGCAAATTGGGACAGCTCAACTATGGCTACACCTTC. It yields the protein CASKLGQLNYGYTF. The full variable domain, rest sourced from reference TRBV7-9 and TRBJ1-2, is DTGVSQNPRHKITKRGQNVTFRCDPISEHNRLYWYRQTLGQGPEFLTYFQNEAQLEKSRLLSDRFSAERPKGSFSTLEIQRTEQGDSAMYLCASKLGQLNYGYTFGSGTRLTVV.

This clone was seen more than once but under ten times. CDR3 DNA sequence: TGTGCCAGCAGCTTGTGGACTACAGATACGCAGTATTTT. As protein: CASSLWTTDTQYF. The chain uses TRBV5-4 and TRBJ2-3, with a weak D call TRBD2 (5 bases). The germline V gene has CDR1 SGHNT and CDR2 YYREEE (reference sequence). CDR3 length: 13 residues. V lost 1 base and J lost 3, with 6 bases in between.

This clone was recorded a few times. CDR3 region: CASSPRGRDIQYF. CDR3 coding DNA: TGTGCCAGCTCACCAAGGGGCAGAGACATTCAGTACTTC. The chain employs TRBV18 and TRBJ2-4; D is perhaps TRBD1 (5 bases). Germline CDR1 KGHSH, CDR2 LQKENI. V shed 2 bases and J shed 8 bases, with 10 bases lying between them. This CDR3 contains 13 residues.

This clone was seen at least ten times. The chain couples TRBV14 to TRBJ2-1, with 10 bases aligning to TRBD1. The length of the CDR3 is 15 residues. J was trimmed by 3 bases and V by 6 bases; bases with no gene match: 5. Germline CDR1 SGHDN, CDR2 FVKESK. CDR3 protein: CASRWGQGNYNEQFF. Here the CDR3 DNA reads TGTGCCAGCAGATGGGGACAGGGGAACTACAATGAGCAGTTCTTC.

CDR3 DNA sequence: TGTGCCAGCTCACCAGCGTCTAGCGGGAGCAGAGCTAGGCAGTTCTTC. The encoded protein is CASSPASSGSRARQFF. The V and J genes are TRBV18 and TRBJ2-1, with 10 bases lining up with TRBD2. The CDR3 runs to 16 residues. V dropped 2 bases and J dropped 12; count of bases not matched to a gene: 13. CDR1 and CDR2 (germline): KGHSH, LQKENI.

This clone was observed a handful of times. This chain joins TRBV28 and TRBJ2-1; 8 bases align to TRBD1. Germline CDR1 is MDHEN and CDR2 is SYDVKM. V was pared by 5 bases and J by 9 bases, with 9 bases of the junction left unmatched. The length of the CDR3 is 14 residues. This CDR3 reads CASSPQGAPGEQFF. In DNA form, the CDR3 reads TGTGCCAGCAGTCCCCAGGGGGCGCCGGGTGAGCAGTTCTTC.

V gene TRBV13 combines with J gene TRBJ1-2; 10 nucleotides agree with TRBD1. Germline V gene data show CDR1 as PRHDT and CDR2 as FYEKMQ (reference sequence). This CDR3 comprises 14 residues. V trimming: 3 bases; J trimming: 6 bases; junction bases outside the gene matches: 4. The CDR3 nucleotides read TGTGCCAGCAGCTTGACAGGGGGCTGGGATGGCTACACCTTC. Amino acids: CASSLTGGWDGYTF. The variable domain in full, with the rest retrieved from reference TRBV13 and TRBJ1-2, is AAGVIQSPRHLIKEKRETATLKCYPIPRHDTVYWYQQGPGQDPQFLISFYEKMQSDKGSIPDRFSAQQFSDYHSELNMSSLELGDSALYFCASSLTGGWDGYTFGSGTRLTVV.

This rearrangement joins TRBV29-1 to TRBJ2-6, with a possible D match to TRBD2 (6 bases). V was cut by 2 bases and J by 0 bases, with 17 bases left in between. The CDR3 is 18 residues long. From germline, CDR1 is SQVTM and CDR2 ANQGSEA. The CDR3 loop is CSVESGVRSISGANVLTF. The CDR3 DNA follows: TGCAGCGTTGAATCGGGAGTCCGATCCATCTCTGGGGCCAACGTCCTGACTTTC.

This clone has just a few counts. This chain joins TRBV7-2 and TRBJ2-7; tentative D call: TRBD2 (5 bases). With 5 bases removed from V and 4 bases from J, the gap between germline ends came to 12 bases. CDR3 length: 13 amino acids. The germline V gene encodes CDR1 SGHTA and CDR2 FQGNSA. This CDR3 is CASSPQRRYEQYF. CDR3 coding DNA: TGTGCCAGCAGCCCCCAGCGGCGGTACGAGCAGTACTTC.

There are a few counts of this clone. V is TRBV4-3 and J is TRBJ2-3, with D tentatively TRBD2 (5 bases). The CDR3 runs 14 residues. The germline CDR1 and CDR2 sequences are LGHNA and YSLEER. V was trimmed by 0 bases and J by 1 base, leaving 5 bases between them. CDR3 bases: TGCGCCAGCAGCCAAGAGAGGGGCACAGATACGCAGTATTTT. Its translation is CASSQERGTDTQYF.

The chain links TRBV7-9 to TRBJ1-2; TRBD1 agrees at 7 bases. This CDR3 is 15 amino acids long. Trimming at V came to 3 bases and at J to 2 bases, leaving 6 bases not matched to a gene. Per germline, CDR1 SEHNR and CDR2 FQNEAQ (reference sequence). The CDR3 loop reads CASSLTGTGNYGYTF. In nucleotides, the CDR3 is TGTGCCAGCAGCTTGACAGGGACTGGGAACTATGGCTACACCTTC.

This clone was observed a few times. The sample carries other DNA sequences with the same CDR3. The chain's CDR3 is CASSSRYGYTF. CDR3 bases: TGTGCCAGCAGTTCGCGGTATGGCTACACCTTC. This chain uses TRBV28 with TRBJ1-2; D not certain. The germline CDR1 and CDR2 sequences are MDHEN and SYDVKM. V was pared by 4 bases and J by 5 bases, with 5 bases between. This CDR3 spans 11 amino acids.

The chain is built from TRBV29-1 and TRBJ1-2; 9 positions agree with TRBD1. The length of the CDR3 is 13 residues. The trim removed 3 bases at V and 4 bases at J, leaving 3 bases unmatched. Looked up from germline, CDR1 is SQVTM and CDR2 is ANQGSEA. The CDR3: CSVERTGVYGYTF. The CDR3 bases are TGCAGCGTTGAGAGGACAGGGGTCTATGGCTACACCTTC.

The chain combines TRBV28 with TRBJ1-5; D unresolved. Trimming cost V 4 bases and J 3 bases, with 10 bases left between them. Looked up from germline, CDR1 is MDHEN and CDR2 is SYDVKM. The CDR3 sequence is 14 residues long. DNA for the CDR3: TGTGCCAGCAGTTCTAGCCTCATCAATCAGCCCCAGCATTTT. Its translation is CASSSSLINQPQHF.

This clone was seen a handful of times. This chain uses TRBV28 with TRBJ2-3; no clear D gene. This CDR3 is built from 14 residues. Looked up from germline, CDR1 is MDHEN and CDR2 is SYDVKM. The V end was cut by 2 bases, the J end by 7 bases, with 13 bases between. CDR3 sequence (DNA): TGTGCCAGCAGTTTAGGTGACCCCGGGTATACGCAGTATTTT. Encoded protein: CASSLGDPGYTQYF. The full variable domain, with the rest looked up from reference TRBV28 and TRBJ2-3, is DVKVTQSSRYLVKRTGEKVFLECVQDMDHENMFWYRQDPGLGLRLIYFSYDVKMKEKGDIPEGYSVSREKKERFSLILESASTNQTSMYLCASSLGDPGYTQYFGPGTRLTVL.

This clone was seen a handful of times. This rearrangement joins TRBV28 to TRBJ1-1, with 11 positions matching TRBD1. With 5 bases clipped from V and 11 bases from J, the junction kept 1 base outside the gene matches. This CDR3 spans 11 amino acids. Per the germline V gene, CDR1 is MDHEN and CDR2 is SYDVKM. CDR3 sequence: CASSRDRGAFF. CDR3 bases: TGTGCCAGCAGTCGGGACAGGGGGGCTTTCTTT.